This T cell receptor beta chain emerged from a study of chemoradiotherapy in HPV16-positive cancers. Sequencing used immunoSEQ multiplex PCR; TCRdb keeps in-frame clones, though not all of them. The repertoire consists of about 12,000 clones, with under 80% occurring once and the leading ten covering around 2%. The CDR3 has 15 residues. Between the trimmed V and J ends, which lost 8 bases and 0 bases, there was a span of 13 bases. Germline V CDR1 and CDR2: LNHNV, YYDKDF (reference sequence). The sequence came from a human donor with HPV-associated anogenital cancer. This sample was obtained from a patient who underwent chemoradiotherapy. V usage is TRBV15 and J usage is TRBJ1-4, with D hard to call. The CDR3 sequence is CATSSEASTNEKLFF. As DNA, the CDR3 is TGTGCCACCTCCTCGGAGGCCTCAACTAATGAAAAACTGTTTTTT.